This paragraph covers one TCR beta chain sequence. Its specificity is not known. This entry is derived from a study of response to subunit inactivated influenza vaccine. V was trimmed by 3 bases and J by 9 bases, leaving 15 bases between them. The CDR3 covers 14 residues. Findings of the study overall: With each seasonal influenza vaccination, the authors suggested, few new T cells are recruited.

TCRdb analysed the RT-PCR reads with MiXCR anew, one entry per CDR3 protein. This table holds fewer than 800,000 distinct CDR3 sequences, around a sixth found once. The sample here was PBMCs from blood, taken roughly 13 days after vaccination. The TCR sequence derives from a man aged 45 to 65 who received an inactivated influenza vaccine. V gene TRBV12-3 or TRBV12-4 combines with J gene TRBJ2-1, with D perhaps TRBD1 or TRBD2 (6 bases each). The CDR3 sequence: CASSLAHTGAEQFF. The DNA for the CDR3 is TGTGCCAGCAGTTTGGCGCACACGGGGGCTGAGCAGTTCTTC.